The clone carrying this T cell receptor (beta chain) was counted only a few times. Antigen: not known. The source of the sample is a study of multiple sclerosis patients with progressive multifocal leukoencephalopathy. Profiling relied on immunoSEQ multiplex PCR, and the TCRdb table lists in-frame clones only, not all of them. The repertoire includes tens of thousands of clones, 90% to 95% of them detected once, and less than 2% sits in the top ten. Findings and limits, study-wide: PML-onset expanded TRB clones were detectable before and during natalizumab therapy. Lower normalized Shannon entropy suggested reduced TRB diversity in most PML patients. At PML onset, no shared TRBV or TRBJ gene usage was seen.

The V gene's germline CDR1 is SNHLY and CDR2 FYNNEI. The CDR3 sequence is 16 residues long. V lost 3 bases and J lost 1; bases outside the gene matches: 8. Noted time point: before natalizumab initiation. The J gene is TRBJ2-7, the V gene TRBV2; 8 bases agree with TRBD2. This clonotype originated in a man in his thirties or forties with multiple sclerosis. The material sequenced was PBMCs. In DNA, the CDR3 is TGTGCCAGCAGTGACTTCGGGGGGGGCCGATCCTACGAGCAGTACTTC. It encodes CASSDFGGGRSYEQYF.